Detailed here is one T cell receptor beta chain. Antigen: not known. This CDR3 is missing its conserved last phenylalanine or tryptophan, likely due to a read error. This sample was taken from a study of CD8+CD57+ T cells in acquired aplastic anemia. At the level of the study: Mean yield of DNA from sorted CD4+ and CD8+ cells was approximately 3 ug. Reads per healthy sample averaged about 10 million (CD4+) and approximately 12 million (CD8+). Study-wide points: Patients shared around 30 CD8+ CDR3 sequences with controls.

V shed 5 bases, J shed 7 bases, and the junction held 6 bases outside the gene matches. CDR3 length: 13 residues. Genomic DNA acted as the template from which TCR beta VDJ combination and CDR3 sequence profiling were carried out. One entry per CDR3 protein results from TCRdb running MiXCR on the reads. The table records some 140,000 distinct CDR3 sequences, 40% to 45% of them present only once. This chain uses TRBV12-3 or TRBV12-4 with TRBJ1-2; 8 bases are a match to TRBD1. This clonotype was obtained from a human donor in good health, serving as a control. Sequenced sample: sorted CD4+, CD8+, or CD8+CD57+ T cells (not recorded which) from PBMCs. The CDR3 DNA follows: TGTGCCAGCAGTCTGACAGGGGTGGGTGGCTACACCCTC. Its translation: CASSLTGVGGYTL.